A single sample gave rise to the 10 T cell receptor beta chains below, sequenced in a study of siplizumab effects on memory and regulatory T cells. The assay was immunoSEQ multiplex PCR, and TCRdb's table has in-frame clones only and misses some. The sample has approximately 52,000 clones; nearly 98% are singletons. Specimen: naive CD4+ T cells sorted from blood. Receptors were obtained from a human donor in good health.

V is TRBV9 and J is TRBJ2-3; unclear D gene. The V end lost 1 base, the J end lost 2 bases, and 8 bases lay between the germline ends. The CDR3 extends over 14 amino acids. The germline gives CDR1 SGDLS, CDR2 YYNGEE. The CDR3 reads CASSVRSATDTQYF. The CDR3 DNA reads TGTGCCAGCAGCGTAAGGAGCGCCACAGATACGCAGTATTTT.

The chain joins TRBV6-1 to TRBJ1-1, with 8 bases fitting TRBD1. The CDR3 has 14 amino acids. CDR1 and CDR2 (germline): MNHNS, SASEGT. V was clipped by 7 bases and J by 1 base; unmatched bases: 5. CDR3 in DNA: TGTGCCAGCACCCCAGGGGGCAGGAACACTGAAGCTTTCTTT. Translated: CASTPGGRNTEAFF.

The chain has TRBV6-5 and TRBJ1-1; no firm D call. CDR3 length equals 13 residues. The V and J ends lost 6 bases and 2 bases respectively, with 10 bases between them. The V gene's germline CDR1 is MNHEY and CDR2 SVGAGI. DNA of the CDR3: TGTGCCAGCAGAGTTCAGGCCAACACTGAAGCTTTCTTT. Translating it yields CASRVQANTEAFF.

This clone was seen just once. V gene TRBV4-2 combines with J gene TRBJ2-7; no reliable D call. There are 17 residues in the CDR3. Deletions cut 0 bases from V and 4 bases from J, with 19 bases between. Germline V gene sequence: CDR1 LGHNA, CDR2 YNFKEQ. CDR3 sequence: CASSQDHRARSYYEQYF. CDR3 nucleotides: TGTGCCAGCAGCCAAGATCATAGGGCTAGATCTTATTACGAGCAGTACTTC.

The chain couples TRBV18 to TRBJ1-3; D may be TRBD1 (5 bases). The CDR3 has 14 residues. The ends were cut back, 6 bases at V and 2 bases at J, with 11 bases in the middle. Per the germline V gene, CDR1 is KGHSH and CDR2 is LQKENI. The DNA of the CDR3 is TGTGCCAGCTCTGCTAAAGGGGCTGGAAACACCATATATTTT. It encodes CASSAKGAGNTIYF.

V usage is TRBV25-1 and J usage is TRBJ2-7; D might be TRBD2 (5 bases). CDR1 and CDR2 from the germline V gene are MGHDK and SYGVNS. The CDR3 totals 11 residues. Deletions cut 2 bases from V and 12 bases from J, with 11 bases between. The CDR3 DNA is TGTGCCAGCAGTGAAGGACTCGGATGGTACTTC. This gives the protein CASSEGLGWYF.

The V call is TRBV6-5, the J call TRBJ1-3; D gene uncertain. There are 15 residues in the CDR3. In germline, CDR1 is MNHEY, CDR2 SVGAGI. Trimming removed 2 bases at V and 0 bases at J, with 8 bases between. CDR3 in DNA: TGTGCCAGCAGTTACGAGGGTAACTCTGGAAACACCATATATTTT. It specifies CASSYEGNSGNTIYF.

The CDR3 bases are TGTGCCAGCAGCAAAGCCCGGGTTAGGGACACCGGGGAGCTGTTTTTT. This codes for CASSKARVRDTGELFF. V usage is TRBV21-1 and J usage is TRBJ2-2. TRBV21-1 is reported as a pseudogene. This CDR3 is 16 amino acids long.

This clone was observed a single time. The V call is TRBV29-1, the J call TRBJ1-4; a weak D match, TRBD1 (5 bases). The CDR3 has 14 amino acids. V dropped 7 bases and J dropped 3 bases, with 15 bases sitting between them. Per the germline V gene, CDR1 is SQVTM and CDR2 is ANQGSEA. The CDR3 bases are TGCAGCGGGGGATTAGGGGCGGCTAATGAAAAACTGTTTTTT. This translates into CSGGLGAANEKLFF.

The gene calls are TRBV18 and TRBJ1-1; 8 positions agree with TRBD1. The CDR3 is 15 residues long. Germline CDR1 reads KGHSH; CDR2 reads LQKENI. The J segment lost 1 base and the V segment lost 4 bases, leaving 5 bases of the junction unmatched. The CDR3 region is CASSQLQGGNTEAFF. As DNA, the CDR3 is TGTGCCAGCTCACAGTTACAGGGGGGGAACACTGAAGCTTTCTTT.